These 5 T cell receptor beta chains originate from one sample sequenced in a study of blood T cells in healthy people across ages (dated by TCRdb to between 2014 and 2016). Library generation was performed with 5' RACE. Sequenced using an Illumina HiSeq 2500. A second PCR of roughly 7 to 11 cycles was performed with a sample-barcoded 5' primer and a J-beta primer mix. The public reads were quality trimmed at Q25 with fastp and then assembled into clones with MiXCR by TCRdb, keeping productive beta chains. Rows matching on CDR3 protein sequence are summarized as one entry with the most common DNA and genes. The table for this sample lists about 900,000 distinct CDR3 sequences; 62% of them were counted only once. The ten largest clonotypes hold about a quarter of the sample. The sequenced sample consisted of blood. The receptors originated from a man younger than 40 in good health.

The rearrangement uses TRBV20-1 and TRBJ1-1, with D possibly being TRBD1 (6 bases). This CDR3 is built from 13 residues. V lost 6 bases and J lost 3, with 14 bases in between. Germline assignment: CDR1 DFQATT and CDR2 SNEGSKA (reference sequence). The CDR3 region is CSAARQVYTEAFF. CDR3 nucleotide sequence: TGCAGTGCCGCTAGACAGGTCTACACTGAAGCTTTCTTT.

The gene calls are TRBV10-3 and TRBJ2-1, with D perhaps matching TRBD1 or TRBD2 (6 bases each). In germline, CDR1 is ENHRY, CDR2 SYGVKD. The CDR3 has 16 amino acids. Trimming cost V 3 bases and J 3 bases, with 15 bases left between them. The CDR3 reads CAISDPVGGRYNEQFF. For the CDR3, the DNA is TGTGCCATCAGTGACCCCGTCGGGGGCCGCTACAATGAGCAGTTCTTC.

The chain uses TRBV7-9 and TRBJ2-5; 10 positions agree with TRBD2. V shed 2 bases and J 11 bases; nucleotides not matched to a gene: 17. This CDR3 region has 17 residues. The germline CDR1 and CDR2 sequences are SEHNR and FQNEAQ (reference sequence). CDR3 nucleotide sequence: TGTGCCAGCAGCTTATTGGCTAGCGGGGGAGTTCGGAATGAGCAGTACTTC. It yields the protein CASSLLASGGVRNEQYF.

This clonotype was seen a single time. The V call is TRBV14, the J call TRBJ2-7, with TRBD2 as a possible D gene (6 bases). The CDR3 is 16 amino acids. Germline lookup yields CDR1 SGHDN and CDR2 FVKESK. Between the trimmed V and J ends, which lost 4 bases and 0 bases, there was a span of 16 bases. The DNA of the CDR3 is TGTGCCAGCAGCCCCCGGGCGGGGTCCCTCTCCTACGAGCAGTACTTC. Protein product: CASSPRAGSLSYEQYF.

This sequence joins TRBV29-1 and TRBJ2-1; a possible D gene is TRBD1 (6 bases). The end of the DNA aligns better with TRBJ2-7, so the J call may be wrong. CDR3 size: 14 residues. CDR1 and CDR2 from the germline V gene are SQVTM and ANQGSEA. The CDR3 protein is CSVGVRGFYNEQYF. The CDR3, as DNA: TGCAGCGTTGGGGTCAGGGGATTCTACAATGAGCAGTACTTC.